Presented here are 2 T cell receptor beta chains from one specimen sequenced in a study of a mutant IDH1 vaccine in newly diagnosed glioma. The antigens these receptors bind are not known. Generated by immunoSEQ multiplex PCR, the TCRdb table keeps only in-frame clones and is missing some. The repertoire has roughly 50,000 clones, around 80% of them found once; the top ten carry around 2%. Time point given: week 5, during vaccination. Mutant IDH1 20-mer peptide, at 300 ug, made up each vaccine dose, with topical imiquimod. This material consisted of PBMCs, taken from a glioma patient whose treatment included an IDH1 peptide vaccine. The receptors were gathered from a woman in her forties with glioma.

The chain joins TRBV19 to TRBJ2-7; D could derive from TRBD1 or TRBD2 (5 bases each). Per the germline V gene, CDR1 is LNHDA and CDR2 is SQIVND (reference sequence). V gave up 5 bases and J gave up 1 base, with 15 bases separating them. The CDR3 extends over 15 amino acids. This CDR3 is CASSSPEAGSYEQYF. As DNA, the CDR3 is TGTGCCAGTAGTTCCCCGGAGGCAGGGTCCTACGAGCAGTACTTC.

The rearrangement joins TRBV5-1 to TRBJ2-1; D might be TRBD2 (6 bases). CDR3 length: 13 residues. Trimming cost V 5 bases and J 8 bases, with 14 bases left between them. Germline lookup yields CDR1 SGHRS and CDR2 YFSETQ. The chain's CDR3 is CASRYGTWHEQFF. CDR3 DNA sequence: TGCGCCAGCAGGTATGGGACTTGGCATGAGCAGTTCTTC.